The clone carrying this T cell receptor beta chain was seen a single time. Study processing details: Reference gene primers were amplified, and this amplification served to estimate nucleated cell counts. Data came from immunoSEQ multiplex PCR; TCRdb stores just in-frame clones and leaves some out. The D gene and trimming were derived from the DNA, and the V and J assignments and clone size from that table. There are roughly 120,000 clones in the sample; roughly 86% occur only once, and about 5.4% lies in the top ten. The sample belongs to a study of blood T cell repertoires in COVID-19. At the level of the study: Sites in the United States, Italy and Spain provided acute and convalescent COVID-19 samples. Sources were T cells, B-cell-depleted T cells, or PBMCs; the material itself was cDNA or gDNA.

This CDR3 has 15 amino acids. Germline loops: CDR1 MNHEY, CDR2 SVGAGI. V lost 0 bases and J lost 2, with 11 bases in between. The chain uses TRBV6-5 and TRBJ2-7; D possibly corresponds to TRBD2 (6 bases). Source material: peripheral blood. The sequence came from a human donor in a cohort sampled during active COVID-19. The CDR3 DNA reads TGTGCCAGCAGTTACTCGCAGGGAGGAGCCTACGAGCAGTACTTC. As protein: CASSYSQGGAYEQYF.